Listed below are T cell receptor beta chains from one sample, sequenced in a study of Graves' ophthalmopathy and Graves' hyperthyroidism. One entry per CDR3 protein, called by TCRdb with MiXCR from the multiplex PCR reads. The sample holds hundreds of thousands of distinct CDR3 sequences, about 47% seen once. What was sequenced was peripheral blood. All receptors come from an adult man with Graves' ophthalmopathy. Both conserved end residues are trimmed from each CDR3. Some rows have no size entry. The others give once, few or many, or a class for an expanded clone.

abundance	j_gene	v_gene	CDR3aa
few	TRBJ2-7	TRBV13	ASSLSRGSHYEQY
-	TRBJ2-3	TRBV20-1	SARQDTSTDTQY
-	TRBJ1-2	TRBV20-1	SALEGGAYGYT
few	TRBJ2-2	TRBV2	ASRPDRANTGELF
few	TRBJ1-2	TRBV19	ASSTDLRADYGYT
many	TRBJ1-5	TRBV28	ASSFDGGGQPQH
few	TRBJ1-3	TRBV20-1	SAPGGTGNTIY
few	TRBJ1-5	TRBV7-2	ASSLVGATLQPQH
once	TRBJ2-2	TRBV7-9	ASSPDRVITGELF
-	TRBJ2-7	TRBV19	ASSIGPGATYEQY
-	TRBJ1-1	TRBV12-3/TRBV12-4	AARQGGLNTEAF
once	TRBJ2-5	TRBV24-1	TTSGITTQDQETQY
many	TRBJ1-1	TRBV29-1	SVVPMNTEAF
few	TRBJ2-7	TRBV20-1	SAARTGLYEQY
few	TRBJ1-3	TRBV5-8	ASSSSDRLVHTIY
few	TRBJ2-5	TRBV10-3	AISEGQSQETQY
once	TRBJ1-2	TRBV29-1	SVRQGIYGYT
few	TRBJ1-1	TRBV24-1	ATSDRDTEAF
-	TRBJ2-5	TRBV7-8	ASSLAVGVETQY
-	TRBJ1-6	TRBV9	ASSSRTADNSPLH
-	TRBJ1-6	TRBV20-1	SARDSGGGAGSPLH
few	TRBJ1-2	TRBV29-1	SAPTPPYGYT
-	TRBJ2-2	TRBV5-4	ATKRVGGANTGELF
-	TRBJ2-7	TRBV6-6	ASRGSGYEQY
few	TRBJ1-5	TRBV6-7	ASSNRGRAVDQPQH
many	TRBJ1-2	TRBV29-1	SVGADAGYT
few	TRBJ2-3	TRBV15	ATSRDHGDTQY
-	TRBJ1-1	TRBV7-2	ASSSLTVTSNTEAF
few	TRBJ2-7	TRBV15	ATSRDVAGYGEQY
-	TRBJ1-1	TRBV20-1	SARDPGQGATEAF
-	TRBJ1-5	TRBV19	ASSIDLYGTGGLHQPQH
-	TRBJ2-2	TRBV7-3	ASSLKGRQGLNTGELF
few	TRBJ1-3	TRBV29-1	SVEEGLSGNTIY
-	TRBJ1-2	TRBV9	ASSGRDSDYGYT
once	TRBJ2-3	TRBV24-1	ATSDGSTDTQY
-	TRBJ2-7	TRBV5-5	ASSLYRTGFSNEQY
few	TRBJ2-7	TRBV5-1	ASSLVNYEQY
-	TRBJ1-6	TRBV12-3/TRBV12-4	ASSTDDSPLH
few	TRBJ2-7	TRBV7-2	ASKPTSGNYEQY
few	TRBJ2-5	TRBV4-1	ASSQGRGGRETQY
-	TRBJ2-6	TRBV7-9	ASSLYRAGANVLT
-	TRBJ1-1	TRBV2	ASVFRGAGTEAF
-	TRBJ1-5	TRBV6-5	ASISRAEVQPQH
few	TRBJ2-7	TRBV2	ASSELGLGSYEQY
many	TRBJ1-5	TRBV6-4	ASRPQGNSNQPQH
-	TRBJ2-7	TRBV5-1	ASSLDGTNSYEQY
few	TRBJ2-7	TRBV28	AIDRDRGSYEQY